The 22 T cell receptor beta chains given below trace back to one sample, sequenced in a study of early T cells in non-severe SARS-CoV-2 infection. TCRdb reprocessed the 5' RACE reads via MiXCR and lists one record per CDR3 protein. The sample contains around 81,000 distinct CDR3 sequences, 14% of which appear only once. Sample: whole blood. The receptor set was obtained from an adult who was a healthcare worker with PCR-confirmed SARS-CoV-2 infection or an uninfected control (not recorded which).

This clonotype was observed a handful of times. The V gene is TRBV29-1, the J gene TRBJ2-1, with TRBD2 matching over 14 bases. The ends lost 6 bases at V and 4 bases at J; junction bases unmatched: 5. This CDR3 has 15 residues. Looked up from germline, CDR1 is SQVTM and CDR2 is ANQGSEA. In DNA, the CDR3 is TGCAGCGTCGGACTAGCGGGGGGCCCTTACAATGAGCAGTTCTTC. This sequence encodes CSVGLAGGPYNEQFF.

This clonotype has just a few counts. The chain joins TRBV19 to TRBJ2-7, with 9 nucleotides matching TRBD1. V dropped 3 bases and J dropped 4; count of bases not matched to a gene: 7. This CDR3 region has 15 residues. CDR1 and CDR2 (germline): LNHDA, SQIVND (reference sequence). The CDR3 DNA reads TGTGCCAGTAGTATGGGGGCCGGGACAGGGTACGAGCAGTACTTC. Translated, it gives CASSMGAGTGYEQYF. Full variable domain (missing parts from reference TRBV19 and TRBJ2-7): DGGITQSPKYLFRKEGQNVTLSCEQNLNHDAMYWYRQDPGQGLRLIYYSQIVNDFQKGDIAEGYSVSREKKESFPLTVTSAQKNPTAFYLCASSMGAGTGYEQYFGPGTRLTVT.

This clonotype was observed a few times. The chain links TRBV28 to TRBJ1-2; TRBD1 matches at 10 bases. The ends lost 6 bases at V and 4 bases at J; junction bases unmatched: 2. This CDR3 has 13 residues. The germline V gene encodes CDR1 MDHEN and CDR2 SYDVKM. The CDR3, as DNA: TGTGCCAGCAGGGGACAGGGGTTCTATGGCTACACCTTC. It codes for CASRGQGFYGYTF.

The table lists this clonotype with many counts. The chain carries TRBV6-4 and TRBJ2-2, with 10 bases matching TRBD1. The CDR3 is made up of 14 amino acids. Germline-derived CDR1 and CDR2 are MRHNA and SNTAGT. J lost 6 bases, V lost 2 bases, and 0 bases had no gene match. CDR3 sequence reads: CASSDGQGAGELFF. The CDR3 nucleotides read TGTGCCAGCAGTGACGGACAGGGGGCCGGGGAGCTGTTTTTT.

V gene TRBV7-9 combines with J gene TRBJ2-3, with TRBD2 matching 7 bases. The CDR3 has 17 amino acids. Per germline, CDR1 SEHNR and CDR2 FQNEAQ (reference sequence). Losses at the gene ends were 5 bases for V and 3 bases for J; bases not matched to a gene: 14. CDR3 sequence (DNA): TGTGCCAGCAGCCGCGGACTAGTGGGCGGGTCTACAGATACGCAGTATTTT. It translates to CASSRGLVGGSTDTQYF.

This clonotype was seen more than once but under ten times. The CDR3 DNA follows: TGTGCCAGCAGCGTGGGTCTTGGGACCAGTGTGGATACGCAGTATTTT. Translated, it gives CASSVGLGTSVDTQYF. V is TRBV9 and J is TRBJ2-3; D tentatively reads TRBD1 or TRBD2 (5 bases each). The germline V gene encodes CDR1 SGDLS and CDR2 YYNGEE. CDR3 length equals 16 residues. The ends were cut back, 2 bases at V and 6 bases at J, with 19 bases in the middle.

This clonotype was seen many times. CDR3 protein: CASSRTPTQGSEKLFF. CDR3 in DNA: TGTGCCAGCAGCCGGACACCCACACAAGGGAGTGAAAAACTGTTTTTT. The chain couples TRBV7-9 to TRBJ1-4; D may be TRBD1 (5 bases). The CDR3 extends over 16 amino acids. V lost 5 bases to trimming and J lost 7 bases, with 20 bases between them. Per the germline V gene, CDR1 is SEHNR and CDR2 is FQNEAQ (reference sequence).

The CDR3 DNA reads TGTGCCAGCAAGATCGGAGGCGAGGTCCACTACGAGCAGTACTTC. The encoded protein is CASKIGGEVHYEQYF. This chain joins TRBV28 and TRBJ2-7, with D perhaps matching TRBD2 (5 bases). The germline CDR1 and CDR2 sequences are MDHEN and SYDVKM. Trimming cost V 7 bases and J 3 bases, with 19 bases left between them. This CDR3 is 15 amino acids long.

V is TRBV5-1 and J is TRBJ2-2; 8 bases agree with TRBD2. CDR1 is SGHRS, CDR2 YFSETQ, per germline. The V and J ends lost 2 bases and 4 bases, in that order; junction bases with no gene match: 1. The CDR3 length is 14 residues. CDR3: CASSFLAGTGELFF. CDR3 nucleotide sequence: TGCGCCAGCAGCTTCCTAGCGGGCACCGGGGAGCTGTTTTTT. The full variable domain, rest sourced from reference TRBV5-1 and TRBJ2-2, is KAGVTQTPRYLIKTRGQQVTLSCSPISGHRSVSWYQQTPGQGLQFLFEYFSETQRNKGNFPGRFSGRQFSNSRSEMNVSTLELGDSALYLCASSFLAGTGELFFGEGSRLTVL.

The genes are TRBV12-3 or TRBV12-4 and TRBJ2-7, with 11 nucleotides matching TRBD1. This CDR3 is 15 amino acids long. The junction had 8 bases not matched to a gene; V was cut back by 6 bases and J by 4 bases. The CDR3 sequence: CASSPPWDRGYEQYF. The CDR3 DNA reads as TGTGCCAGCAGCCCCCCCTGGGACAGGGGGTACGAGCAGTACTTC.

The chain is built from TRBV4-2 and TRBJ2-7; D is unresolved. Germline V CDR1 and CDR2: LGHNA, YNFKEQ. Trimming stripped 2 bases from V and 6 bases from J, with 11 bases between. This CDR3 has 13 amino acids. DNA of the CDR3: TGTGCCAGCAGCCAAACCCGGACGGGCGAGCAGTACTTC. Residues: CASSQTRTGEQYF.

CDR3 protein: CASSSTPGALSGYTF. CDR3 nucleotide sequence: TGCGCCAGCAGCTCCACACCCGGGGCCCTCTCTGGCTACACCTTC. The rearrangement uses TRBV5-1 and TRBJ1-2; D perhaps matches TRBD1 (5 bases). This CDR3 is built from 15 residues. Trimming removed 3 bases from V and 7 bases from J, with 19 bases in between. The V gene's germline CDR1 is SGHRS and CDR2 YFSETQ.

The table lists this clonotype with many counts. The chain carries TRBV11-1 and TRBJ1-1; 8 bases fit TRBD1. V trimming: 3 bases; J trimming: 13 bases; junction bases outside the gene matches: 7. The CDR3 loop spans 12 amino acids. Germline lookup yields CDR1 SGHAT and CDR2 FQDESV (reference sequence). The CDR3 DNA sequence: TGTGCCAGCAGCTTCCCACAGGGGACAGGTTTCTTT. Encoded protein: CASSFPQGTGFF.

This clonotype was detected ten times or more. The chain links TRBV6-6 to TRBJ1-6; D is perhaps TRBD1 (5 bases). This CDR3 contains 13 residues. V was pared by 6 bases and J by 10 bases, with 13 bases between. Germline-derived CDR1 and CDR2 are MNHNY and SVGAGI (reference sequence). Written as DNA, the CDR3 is TGTGCCAGCAGCGTACAGGAACAATCACCCCTCCACTTT. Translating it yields CASSVQEQSPLHF.

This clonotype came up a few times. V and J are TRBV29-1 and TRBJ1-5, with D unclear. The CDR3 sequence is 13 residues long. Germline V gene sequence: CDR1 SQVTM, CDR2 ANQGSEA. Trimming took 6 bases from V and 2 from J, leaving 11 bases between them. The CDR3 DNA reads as TGCAGCGTGAAAGGGTATGGCAATCAGCCCCAGCATTTT. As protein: CSVKGYGNQPQHF.

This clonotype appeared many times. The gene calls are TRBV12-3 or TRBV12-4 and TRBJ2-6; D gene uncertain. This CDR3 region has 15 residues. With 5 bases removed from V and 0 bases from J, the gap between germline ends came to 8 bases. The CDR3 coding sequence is TGTGCCAGCAGTCCGGGCGTCTCTGGGGCCAACGTCCTGACTTTC. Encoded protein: CASSPGVSGANVLTF.

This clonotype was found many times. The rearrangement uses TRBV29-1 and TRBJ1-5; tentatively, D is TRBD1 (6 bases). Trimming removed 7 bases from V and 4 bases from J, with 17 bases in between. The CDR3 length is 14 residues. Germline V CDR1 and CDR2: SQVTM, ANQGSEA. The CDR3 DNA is TGCAGCGGCCAGGGGTTGAGCAGGAATCAGCCCCAGCATTTT. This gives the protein CSGQGLSRNQPQHF. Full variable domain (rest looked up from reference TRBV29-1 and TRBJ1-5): SAVISQKPSRDICQRGTSLTIQCQVDSQVTMMFWYRQQPGQSLTLIATANQGSEATYESGFVIDKFPISRPNLTFSTLTVSNMSPEDSSIYLCSGQGLSRNQPQHFGDGTRLSIL.

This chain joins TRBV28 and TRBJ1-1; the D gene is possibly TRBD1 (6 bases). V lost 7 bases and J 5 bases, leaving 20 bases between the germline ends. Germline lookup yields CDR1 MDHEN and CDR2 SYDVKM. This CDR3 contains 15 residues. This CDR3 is CASTWGGPVGTEAFF. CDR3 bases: TGTGCCAGCACCTGGGGGGGCCCGGTTGGTACTGAAGCTTTCTTT.

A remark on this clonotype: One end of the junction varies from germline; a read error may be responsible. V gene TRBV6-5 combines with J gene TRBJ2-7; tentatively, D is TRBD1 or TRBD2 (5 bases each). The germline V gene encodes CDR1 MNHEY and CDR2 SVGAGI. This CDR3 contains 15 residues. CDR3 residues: CVSSYSAGAYYEQYF. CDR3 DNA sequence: TGTGTCAGCAGTTACTCGGCCGGGGCTTACTACGAGCAGTACTTC.

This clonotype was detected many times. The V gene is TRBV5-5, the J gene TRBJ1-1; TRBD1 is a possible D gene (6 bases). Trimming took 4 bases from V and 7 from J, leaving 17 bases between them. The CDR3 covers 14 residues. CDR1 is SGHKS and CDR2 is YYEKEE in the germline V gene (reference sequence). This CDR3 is CASSRQVGINEAFF. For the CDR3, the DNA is TGTGCCAGCAGCCGACAGGTCGGAATAAATGAAGCTTTCTTT.

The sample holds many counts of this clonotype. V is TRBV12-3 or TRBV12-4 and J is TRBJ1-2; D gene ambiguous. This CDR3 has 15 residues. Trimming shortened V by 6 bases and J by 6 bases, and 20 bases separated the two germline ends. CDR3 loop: CASSNQNSFYHGYTF. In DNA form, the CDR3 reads TGTGCCAGCAGCAACCAGAATTCCTTTTACCATGGCTACACCTTC.

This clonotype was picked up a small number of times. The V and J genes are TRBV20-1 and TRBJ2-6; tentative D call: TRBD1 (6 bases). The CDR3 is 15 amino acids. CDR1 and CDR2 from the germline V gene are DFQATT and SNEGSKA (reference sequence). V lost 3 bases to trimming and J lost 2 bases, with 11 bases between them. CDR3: CSASLTGTGANVLTF. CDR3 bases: TGCAGTGCTAGCCTTACAGGGACTGGGGCCAACGTCCTGACTTTC.